This T cell receptor (beta chain) stems from a study of T cell responses to AZD1222 COVID-19 vaccine (dated by TCRdb to the early 2020s). Study-wide context: AZD1222 recipients given second doses at about 4 weeks or at about 12 weeks were pooled, since spike-specific TCR depth and breadth were not found to differ between the two schedules. Trial participants were enrolled into age subgroups of 18-55, 56-69 and 70-plus years, which contained approximately 150, 28 and 58 TCR-sequenced participants, respectively. TCR sequencing covered some 240 trial participants: about 210 given two doses of AZD1222 and 26 given two doses of MenACWY control vaccine.

The sample's time point label is to be understood as: baseline before first vaccination. Samples from vaccinated people were obtained from the UK trials COV001 and COV002, which included a single-blind randomized controlled phase 2/3 trial of AZD1222 (ChAdOx1 nCoV-19) in healthy adults. For TCRbeta chain sequencing, PBMC samples from trial participants were taken at day 0 and at day 28 after the second dose. The CDR3 regions of human TCRbeta chains were analyzed by immunosequencing. As for the authors' bioinformatics: Repertoire TCRs were matched against a reference library of SARS-CoV-2-specific TCRs generated with the MIRA antigen-specificity platform. Breadth meant the fraction of unique TCRs that were SARS-CoV-2-associated, whereas depth meant the fraction of total T cells that were SARS-CoV-2-associated. Using the MIRA data, every spike-specific TCR was mapped to the spike region that the TCR reacted to and assigned to either a CD4 or a CD8 class. Log10-transformed breadth and depth values were compared by one-way ANOVA with Sidak's multiple comparisons tests. TCRdb's version of the immuneACCESS table is confined to in-frame rearrangements and falls short of the full clone set. An unresolved V gene accounts for under half of the shortfall where checked; the remainder is of unknown origin. For V, J and clone size, that table is used; D and trimming come from the DNA. This sample is represented by some 74,000 clones; 80% of them were singletons. The ten largest clones take up around 20% of the sample.

A note on this clone: Its antigen has not been determined. Per-base quality was not reported, and no clone a single base away is much larger than it.

The CDR3 has 16 amino acids, counting the end cysteine and phenylalanine. Only CDR3 DNA remains: 48 bases, in frame from the first base. Trimming leaves V shorter by 5 bases and J shorter by 0 bases, with the junction holding 9 bases beyond the gene matches. CDR1 and CDR2 (MDHEN, SYDVKM) derive from the germline V gene. What the study reported, not specific to this receptor: Spike-specific TCR breadth and depth rose significantly after two AZD1222 doses compared with day 0 and with MenACWY recipients. CD4 TCRs associated with the vaccine covered the entire spike protein, and the dominant responses were in regions 160-218 and 743-854. Participants were mostly white British, with more females than males. The authors suggested clonal diversity may have been underestimated. Because no day 14 peak-response samples were available, repertoires were characterized only after the peak T cell response. Reportedly, close to half of the unique spike-specific TCRs recognized epitopes lying outside the regions that are mutated in the B.1.351 and B.1.1.7 variants. In the small 56-69-year group, the increase in depth fell short of significance, most likely because of low power. Only six AZD1222 recipients were SARS-CoV-2 seropositive at baseline, limiting conclusions about previously exposed vaccinees.

Here the sequenced sample was peripheral blood, taken on day 0 of AZD1222 vaccination. This chain is built from TRBV28 and TRBJ1-2; 7 bases in the junction line up with TRBD1. The receptor was isolated from an adult in good health. The CDR3 region: CASSRAGTATNYGYTF. The sequenced DNA: TGTGCCAGCAGTCGAGCCGGGACAGCGACTAACTATGGCTACACCTTC.